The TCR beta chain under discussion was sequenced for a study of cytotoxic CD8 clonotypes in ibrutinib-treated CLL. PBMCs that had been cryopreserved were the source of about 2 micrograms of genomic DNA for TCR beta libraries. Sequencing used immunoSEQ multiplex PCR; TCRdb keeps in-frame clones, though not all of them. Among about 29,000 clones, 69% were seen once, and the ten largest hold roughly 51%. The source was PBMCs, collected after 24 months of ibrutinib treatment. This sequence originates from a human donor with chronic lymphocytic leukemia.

CDR3 residues: CASSARQGRYTGELFF. The CDR3 DNA is TGTGCCAGCAGCGCCAGACAGGGGCGTTACACCGGGGAGCTGTTTTTT. The chain combines TRBV9 with TRBJ2-2; 8 positions match TRBD1. Germline assignment: CDR1 SGDLS and CDR2 YYNGEE. The CDR3 extends over 16 amino acids. J gave up 3 bases and V 3 bases, and 7 bases lay outside the gene matches. Drawing the rest from reference TRBV9 and TRBJ2-2, the complete variable domain is DSGVTQTPKHLITATGQRVTLRCSPRSGDLSVYWYQQSLDQGLQFLIQYYNGEERAKGNILERFSAQQFPDLHSELNLSSLELGDSALYFCASSARQGRYTGELFFGEGSRLTVL.